The T cell receptor beta chain under discussion was sequenced for a study of blood T cell repertoires in COVID-19. Overall study context: Acute and convalescent COVID-19 specimens originated in the United States, Italy and Spain.

In the original analysis: Using reference gene primer amplification, nucleated cell counts were estimated. Generated by immunoSEQ multiplex PCR, the TCRdb table keeps only in-frame clones and is missing some. V and J calls and clone size are given by that table; D and trimming were obtained from the DNA. The sample includes 95,000 to 120,000 clones, 65% to 85% of them seen just once. The ends lost 5 bases at V and 6 bases at J; junction bases unmatched: 10. Germline lookup yields CDR1 SNHLY and CDR2 FYNNEI. This CDR3 contains 15 residues. The receptor was derived from a man aged 45-60 years with acute or convalescent COVID-19. Sequencing was performed on peripheral blood. This chain joins TRBV2 and TRBJ2-3; TRBD2 matches 8 bases. The CDR3 reads CASSYGGVSDDTQYF. In DNA, the CDR3 is TGTGCCAGCAGTTACGGGGGGGTATCAGACGATACGCAGTATTTT.